The 23 T cell receptor beta chains below come from one sample, sequenced in a study of blood T cell repertoires in COVID-19. Clones were sequenced by immunoSEQ multiplex PCR, and TCRdb holds only the in-frame ones, with some missing. In the table there are fewer than 500,000 clones, roughly four fifths of which are singletons. The sequencing sample was made of peripheral blood. These receptors were taken from a human donor with acute or convalescent COVID-19. The donor label of this sample is uncertain.

This chain links TRBV9 with TRBJ1-3; 11 bases align to TRBD1. Germline V gene lookup returns CDR1 SGDLS and CDR2 YYNGEE. J lost 2 bases, V lost 4 bases, and 5 bases had no gene match. The CDR3 is 16 amino acids. This CDR3 is CASSPGQGEAGNTIYF. The CDR3, as DNA: TGTGCCAGCAGCCCGGGACAGGGGGAAGCTGGAAACACCATATATTTT.

The chain uses TRBV30 and TRBJ2-5, with TRBD2 identical over 14 bases. V lost 7 bases to trimming and J lost 2 bases; unmatched junction nucleotides: 12. The CDR3 has 17 amino acids. The germline V gene has CDR1 GTSNPN and CDR2 SVGIG (reference sequence). The CDR3 DNA reads as TGTGCCTATACATTCGGACTAGCGGGGGGATCGCAAGAGACCCAGTACTTC. It translates to CAYTFGLAGGSQETQYF.

CDR3 loop: CASSLAAGGMDGYTF. In DNA form, the CDR3 reads TGTGCCAGCAGCTTAGCGGCAGGGGGCATGGATGGCTACACCTTC. This chain connects TRBV7-2 to TRBJ1-2; 8 nucleotides line up with TRBD1. The CDR3 runs to 15 residues. The germline gives CDR1 SGHTA, CDR2 FQGNSA. After removal of 0 bases from V and 6 bases from J, the junction contained 6 bases not matched to a gene.

The table lists this clone with a few counts. The rearrangement links TRBV28 to TRBJ1-1; TRBD1 might be the D (6 bases). The length of the CDR3 is 15 residues. Germline-derived CDR1 and CDR2 are MDHEN and SYDVKM. Trimming took off 5 bases at V and 0 bases at J, with 13 bases between the two ends. The CDR3 DNA follows: TGTGCCAGCAGTAGTACAGGGTCCATGAACACTGAAGCTTTCTTT. Its protein is CASSSTGSMNTEAFF.

The chain is built from TRBV6-1 and TRBJ2-7; 16 nucleotides match TRBD2. Per germline, CDR1 MNHNS and CDR2 SASEGT. CDR3 length equals 17 residues. V lost 4 bases and J lost 4; bases outside the gene matches: 7. Here the CDR3 reads CASSALGLAGGLYEQYF. The CDR3 coding sequence is TGTGCCAGCAGTGCCCTGGGACTAGCGGGGGGGCTTTACGAGCAGTACTTC.

The chain joins TRBV7-6 to TRBJ2-2, with TRBD2 matching 7 bases. J gave up 7 bases and V 5 bases, and 10 bases lay outside the gene matches. CDR1 and CDR2 (germline): SGHVS, FNYEAQ. The CDR3 sequence is 15 residues long. CDR3 region: CASSVLAGPSGELFF. CDR3 nucleotides: TGTGCCAGCAGCGTATTAGCGGGTCCTAGCGGGGAGCTGTTTTTT.

The CDR3 nucleotides are TGTGCCTCCCGAACTAGCGGGGGGGCTTTCGGGGAGCTGTTTTTT. Protein product: CASRTSGGAFGELFF. V usage is TRBV30 and J usage is TRBJ2-2, with 13 bases lining up with TRBD2. The CDR3 has 15 residues. The V segment lost 7 bases and the J segment 7 bases; nucleotides outside the gene matches: 9. From germline, CDR1 is GTSNPN and CDR2 SVGIG (reference sequence).

The chain combines TRBV7-8 with TRBJ2-7, with 9 bases that match TRBD2. The germline CDR1 and CDR2 sequences are SGHVS and FQNEAQ. The V and J ends lost 8 bases and 6 bases, in that order; junction bases with no gene match: 5. This CDR3 has 12 amino acids. CDR3 loop: CASQRGDREQYF. DNA of the CDR3: TGTGCCAGCCAGCGGGGGGATCGCGAGCAGTACTTC. The full variable domain, in which reference TRBV7-8 and TRBJ2-7 provide the parts outside the CDR3, is GAGVSQSPRYKVAKRGQDVALRCDPISGHVSLFWYQQALGQGPEFLTYFQNEAQLDKSGLPSDRFFAERPEGSVSTLKIQRTQQEDSAVYLCASQRGDREQYFGPGTRLTVT.

The chain is built from TRBV15 and TRBJ2-7, with D unclear. In germline, CDR1 is LNHNV, CDR2 YYDKDF (reference sequence). Trimming cost V 0 bases and J 0 bases, with 12 bases left between them. There are 16 residues in the CDR3. This CDR3 is CATSRDPPGFSYEQYF. The CDR3 coding sequence is TGTGCCACCAGCAGAGATCCCCCGGGTTTCTCCTACGAGCAGTACTTC.

This chain joins TRBV4-1 and TRBJ1-1, with D maybe TRBD1 (5 bases). With 1 base removed from V and 4 bases from J, the gap between germline ends came to 16 bases. CDR3 length: 16 residues. Germline CDR1 is MGHRA and CDR2 is YSYEKL. CDR3: CASSQAVQGRSTEAFF. The CDR3 bases are TGCGCCAGCAGCCAAGCCGTTCAGGGCCGATCCACTGAAGCTTTCTTT.

The chain uses TRBV27 and TRBJ2-7, with 9 bases matching TRBD1. Germline V gene sequence: CDR1 MNHEY, CDR2 SMNVEV (reference sequence). The junction had 6 bases not matched to a gene; V was cut back by 4 bases and J by 2 bases. This CDR3 contains 15 residues. The chain's CDR3 is CASSSAGTGTYEQYF. The CDR3 DNA follows: TGTGCCAGCAGTTCAGCCGGGACAGGGACCTACGAGCAGTACTTC.

This chain connects TRBV7-6 to TRBJ1-3; D is possibly TRBD1 (6 bases). Looked up from germline, CDR1 is SGHVS and CDR2 is FNYEAQ. The CDR3 totals 14 residues. Trimming took 6 bases from V and 3 from J, leaving 12 bases between them. CDR3 DNA: TGTGCCAGCAGAAAGGACAGCATTGGAAACACCATATATTTT. Its translation: CASRKDSIGNTIYF.

The chain is built from TRBV2 and TRBJ2-1, with a weak D call TRBD2 (5 bases). The CDR3 has 15 residues. Germline V lookup: CDR1 SNHLY, CDR2 FYNNEI. V dropped 7 bases and J dropped 0 bases, with 13 bases sitting between them. The CDR3 spells CASTKEGSSYNEQFF. CDR3 in DNA: TGTGCCAGCACTAAAGAGGGATCCTCCTACAATGAGCAGTTCTTC.

This clone was found a few times. The CDR3 loop reads CAWREGTGSYNEQFF. CDR3 nucleotide sequence: TGTGCCTGGAGGGAGGGGACTGGATCCTACAATGAGCAGTTCTTC. V usage is TRBV30 and J usage is TRBJ2-1; TRBD2 might be the D (6 bases). The ends were cut back, 3 bases at V and 1 base at J, with 13 bases in the middle. CDR1 GTSNPN and CDR2 SVGIG come from the germline V gene (reference sequence). The CDR3 consists of 15 residues. The whole variable domain, remainder taken from reference TRBV30 and TRBJ2-1, is SQTIHQWPATLVQPVGSPLSLECTVEGTSNPNLYWYRQAAGRGLQLLFYSVGIGQISSEVPQNLSASRPQDRQFILSSKKLLLSDSGFYLCAWREGTGSYNEQFFGPGTRLTVL.

The rearrangement uses TRBV18 and TRBJ1-2; D call uncertain. This CDR3 is 12 amino acids long. Trimming shortened V by 2 bases and J by 3 bases, and 4 bases separated the two germline ends. Germline V lookup: CDR1 KGHSH, CDR2 LQKENI. CDR3 amino acids: CASSPTDYGYTF. CDR3 in DNA: TGTGCCAGCTCACCAACTGACTATGGCTACACCTTC.

V gene TRBV11-2 combines with J gene TRBJ2-3, with a possible D match to TRBD2 (5 bases). V was cut by 1 base and J by 2 bases, with 13 bases left in between. CDR3 length: 16 amino acids. Germline-derived CDR1 and CDR2 are SGHAT and FQNNGV. The CDR3 DNA is TGTGCCAGCAGCTTAGCAGGACTGTACTTCACAGATACGCAGTATTTT. Amino acids: CASSLAGLYFTDTQYF.

The chain has TRBV5-1 and TRBJ1-1; weak D call: TRBD1 (5 bases). The V end was cut by 5 bases, the J end by 1 base, with 9 bases between. This CDR3 has 13 residues. Per germline, CDR1 SGHRS and CDR2 YFSETQ. In DNA form, the CDR3 reads TGCGCCAGCAGTATGGGGCGGAACACTGAAGCTTTCTTT. Its translation is CASSMGRNTEAFF.

The V and J genes are TRBV4-1 and TRBJ1-1; weak D call: TRBD1 (6 bases). Trimming removed 0 bases at V and 4 bases at J, with 9 bases between. CDR3 size: 14 residues. Germline V gene sequence: CDR1 MGHRA, CDR2 YSYEKL. The CDR3 DNA sequence: TGCGCCAGCAGCCAAGATCGGGGGGCCACTGAAGCTTTCTTT. This translates into CASSQDRGATEAFF.

This clone has just a few counts. The chain links TRBV21-1 to TRBJ1-6; TRBD1 was called by the table and not checked on the DNA. TRBV21-1 is labeled a pseudogene. The CDR3 extends over 20 amino acids. The chain's CDR3 is CASNSQGEDPIKIRNSPLHF. CDR3 bases: TGTGCCAGCAATTCTCAGGGGGAGGACCCTATTAAGATACGAAATTCACCCCTCCACTTT.

The gene calls are TRBV7-8 and TRBJ1-1; D remains unclear. The V end was cut by 8 bases, the J end by 4 bases, with 8 bases between. The CDR3 runs 11 residues. Germline V gene lookup returns CDR1 SGHVS and CDR2 FQNEAQ. The CDR3 DNA reads as TGTGCCAGCTCTGAGGGCACTGAAGCTTTCTTT. It is translated as CASSEGTEAFF.

The chain joins TRBV5-6 to TRBJ1-2; D uncertain. V was shortened by 4 bases and J by 4 bases, with 5 bases between the two germline ends. The CDR3 extends over 11 amino acids. In germline, CDR1 is SGHDT, CDR2 YYEEEE. The CDR3 protein is CASSQLYGYTF. The DNA of the CDR3 is TGTGCCAGCAGCCAACTCTATGGCTACACCTTC. The entire variable domain, with the rest obtained from reference TRBV5-6 and TRBJ1-2, is as follows: DAGVTQSPTHLIKTRGQQVTLRCSPKSGHDTVSWYQQALGQGPQFIFQYYEEEERQRGNFPDRFSGHQFPNYSSELNVNALLLGDSALYLCASSQLYGYTFGSGTRLTVV.

This clone was picked up one time. The CDR3 reads CASSHPTGNEKLFF. The CDR3 DNA reads TGTGCCAGCAGCCATCCAACGGGGAATGAAAAACTGTTTTTT. The chain carries TRBV2 and TRBJ1-4, with D unresolved. CDR3 length equals 14 residues. Germline V gene sequence: CDR1 SNHLY, CDR2 FYNNEI. V was pared by 6 bases and J by 5 bases, with 13 bases between. The entire variable domain, with the rest obtained from reference TRBV2 and TRBJ1-4, is as follows: EPEVTQTPSHQVTQMGQEVILRCVPISNHLYFYWYRQILGQKVEFLVSFYNNEISEKSEIFDDQFSVERPDGSNFTLKIRSTKLEDSAMYFCASSHPTGNEKLFFGSGTQLSVL.

The chain couples TRBV28 to TRBJ1-3; D possibly corresponds to TRBD1 (6 bases). Germline V lookup: CDR1 MDHEN, CDR2 SYDVKM. The CDR3 runs to 16 residues. Between the trimmed V and J ends, which lost 3 bases and 1 base, there was a span of 13 bases. CDR3 nucleotide sequence: TGTGCCAGCAGTTTTGACAGGCGGAGGTCTGGAAACACCATATATTTT. Its protein product is CASSFDRRRSGNTIYF.